This is a list of T cell receptor beta chains from one sample in a study of T cells in Graves' hyperthyroidism and ophthalmopathy. TCRdb redid the calling of the multiplex PCR reads with MiXCR, one entry per CDR3 protein. The sample includes some 530,000 distinct CDR3 sequences, approximately 23% of them seen just once. Input material: blood. The receptors here all came from a woman aged 70 to 79 with Graves' ophthalmopathy. Each CDR3 is given with its conserved first and last residue. A D gene is named only where the DNA matches it firmly. Where a row states a size, it is once, few, many or the class of an expanded clone; other rows omit it.

CDR3nt	CDR3aa	abundance	len	v_gene	d_gene	j_gene
TGTGCCAGCAGTTTCCAGGACAATTATTCACCCCTCCACTTT	CASSFQDNYSPLHF	.	14	TRBV28	.	TRBJ1-6
TGTGCCAGCAGCACCTCGGGGCGATCCCTCCACGAGCAGTACTTC	CASSTSGRSLHEQYF	few	15	TRBV7-2	.	TRBJ2-7
TGTGCCAGCAGCTTATCGGGAGGGACCCAGTACTTC	CASSLSGGTQYF	many	12	TRBV11-2	TRBD2	TRBJ2-5
TGTGCCAGCAGCACCGGACTAGGATTCACAGATACGCAGTATTTT	CASSTGLGFTDTQYF	few	15	TRBV11-3	TRBD2	TRBJ2-3
TGCAGTGCTCCAGGGGGGACAGGGGGCACCTACGAGCAGTACTTC	CSAPGGTGGTYEQYF	.	15	TRBV20-1	TRBD1	TRBJ2-7
TGTGCCAGCAGTTACACGGGAGACCTATACGAGCAGTACTTC	CASSYTGDLYEQYF	few	14	TRBV28	.	TRBJ2-7
TGTGCCAGCAGCCATGGGGGTGATGGCTACACCTTC	CASSHGGDGYTF	many	12	TRBV3-1	.	TRBJ1-2
TGTGCCAGCAGTTTTCAGACGAACCGGGAGCAGTTCTTC	CASSFQTNREQFF	.	13	TRBV27	.	TRBJ2-1
TGCGCCAGCAGCTGGTCCGGACCGAACTACGAGCAGTACTTC	CASSWSGPNYEQYF	many	14	TRBV5-1	.	TRBJ2-7
TGTGCCAGCAGCGTAGGTTCAGGCGGGAGGGCCCAGAATGAGCAGTTCTTC	CASSVGSGGRAQNEQFF	.	17	TRBV9	TRBD2	TRBJ2-1
TGTGCCAGCAGCTTAGTAGGACTAGCGGCCACCTCCTACGAGCAGTACTTC	CASSLVGLAATSYEQYF	many	17	TRBV7-2	TRBD2	TRBJ2-7
TGTGCCAGCAGTCTTAGTGGACGGGGGGCTGGCACTGAAGCTTTCTTT	CASSLSGRGAGTEAFF	many	16	TRBV2	.	TRBJ1-1
TGTGCCAGTAGTGATAGCGGGAGCTCCTACAATGAGCAGTTCTTC	CASSDSGSSYNEQFF	.	15	TRBV19	TRBD2	TRBJ2-1
TGTGCCAGCAGTTTATCCGGTAGCCTCAATGAGCAGTTCTTC	CASSLSGSLNEQFF	.	14	TRBV12-3/TRBV12-4	.	TRBJ2-1
TGTGCCAGCAGTTACTCGTCGCTATCTGGGGCCAACGTCCTGACTTTC	CASSYSSLSGANVLTF	few	16	TRBV6-5	.	TRBJ2-6
TGTGCCACCAGGGGTGCTAGCTCGGCAGATACGCAGTATTTT	CATRGASSADTQYF	.	14	TRBV24-1	.	TRBJ2-3
TGTGCCAGCTCCCTTTCCGGCGTCGATGTCGAGTTCTTC	CASSLSGVDVEFF	.	13	TRBV18	.	TRBJ2-1
TGTGCCAGCAGTGTAGGGGCAGGGGGCCTAACTAATGCAGATACGCAGTATTTT	CASSVGAGGLTNADTQYF	few	18	TRBV6-1	TRBD1	TRBJ2-3
TGCGCCAGCAGCGATAGGGGGCGGGTGACCCAGTACTTC	CASSDRGRVTQYF	few	13	TRBV4-1	TRBD1	TRBJ2-5
TGTGCCAGCAGCCCCCTGGAAAAACTGTTTTTT	CASSPLEKLFF	few	11	TRBV6-2/TRBV6-3	.	TRBJ1-4
TGCAGTGCTCCAATTTCTATGAAGACTGAAGCTTTCTTT	CSAPISMKTEAFF	.	13	TRBV20-1	.	TRBJ1-1
TGTGCCAGTAGTATTCGGGCGCCAGGGAAAATTAGCAATCAGCCCCAGCATTTT	CASSIRAPGKISNQPQHF	once	18	TRBV19	.	TRBJ1-5
TGTGCCAGCAGCTTAGTTGCTGGGAGGGGGAACACTGAAGCTTTCTTT	CASSLVAGRGNTEAFF	few	16	TRBV7-9	.	TRBJ1-1
TGTGCCAGCAGCTTAAGGCGGGATGGGTCCTACAATGAGCAGTTCTTC	CASSLRRDGSYNEQFF	few	16	TRBV7-8	.	TRBJ2-1
TGTGCCAGCAGCTTTTCAGGGTCGGTTGGCACTGAAGCTTTCTTT	CASSFSGSVGTEAFF	.	15	TRBV5-4	.	TRBJ1-1
TGCGCCAGCAGCCAAGATGGGACAGGGGTAAACTATGGCTACACCTTC	CASSQDGTGVNYGYTF	.	16	TRBV4-3	TRBD1	TRBJ1-2
TGCGCCAGCAGTGCGACTAGCGGTGGGCAAGAGACCCAGTACTTC	CASSATSGGQETQYF	many	15	TRBV10-1	TRBD2	TRBJ2-5
TGTGCCAGCAGCATGGACGCTGGCCACGGCCTATACAATGAGCAGTTCTTC	CASSMDAGHGLYNEQFF	.	17	TRBV9	.	TRBJ2-1
TGCGCCAGCAGTCCCCGACAGGGTCGAAATCAGCCCCAGCATTTT	CASSPRQGRNQPQHF	.	15	TRBV10-2	TRBD1	TRBJ1-5
TGTGCCAGCTCACCCCGGGCCGGAGATACGCAGTATTTT	CASSPRAGDTQYF	.	13	TRBV18	.	TRBJ2-3
TGTGCCAGTAGTATAGGGACAGGTTCTAGCACAGATACGCAGTATTTT	CASSIGTGSSTDTQYF	few	16	TRBV19	TRBD1	TRBJ2-3
TGTGCCAGCAGCTTTACAGGGTTCTCTGGAAACACCATATATTTT	CASSFTGFSGNTIYF	few	15	TRBV11-2	.	TRBJ1-3
TGTGCCAGCAGTAGGGACAGGGGGTTCCAGCCCCAGCATTTT	CASSRDRGFQPQHF	many	14	TRBV12-3/TRBV12-4	TRBD1	TRBJ1-5
TGTGCCAGCAGATCAGGGGTAGTGGACGAGCAGTACTTC	CASRSGVVDEQYF	few	13	TRBV13	.	TRBJ2-7
TGCAGTGCTAGACCTTTAGCGGGAGGGAACAATGAGCAGTTCTTC	CSARPLAGGNNEQFF	.	15	TRBV20-1	TRBD2	TRBJ2-1
TGTGCCAGCAGTCTGCTTCCTAGCGGGAGGAGGGGGGAATTCTTCAGCTCCTACAATGAGCAGTTCTTC	CASSLLPSGRRGEFFSSYNEQFF	many	23	TRBV12-3/TRBV12-4	TRBD2	TRBJ2-1
TGTGCCACCAGCAGAGATAAGGCAGGGACAGATACGCAGTATTTT	CATSRDKAGTDTQYF	few	15	TRBV15	.	TRBJ2-3
TGTGCCAGCTCACCACCGATTACAAATGAGCAGTTCTTC	CASSPPITNEQFF	.	13	TRBV18	.	TRBJ2-1
TGCAGTGCTAACAGGGGGCCGAGCAATCAGCCCCAGCATTTT	CSANRGPSNQPQHF	.	14	TRBV20-1	TRBD1	TRBJ1-5
TGTGCCAGCAGCTTTGGGACAGGGGGCGCCTGGGACACCATATATTTT	CASSFGTGGAWDTIYF	many	16	TRBV7-2	TRBD1	TRBJ1-3
TGTGCCAGCAGCTTAAGGGGGACAGGGGATTTATATGGCTACACCTTC	CASSLRGTGDLYGYTF	few	16	TRBV7-8	TRBD1	TRBJ1-2